A selection of T cell receptor beta chains follows, all from one sample in a study of CD8 T cells in ankylosing spondylitis. TCRdb ran MiXCR on the 5' RACE reads and lists one entry per CDR3 protein. The sample includes around 300,000 distinct CDR3 sequences, roughly 12% of them seen just once. The material sequenced was blood, either unsorted or a sorted T cell fraction (not recorded which). Every receptor here comes from a female donor with ankylosing spondylitis or in good health (not recorded which). The CDR3 runs from the conserved cysteine through the conserved F or W. Fields, in order: CDR3 DNA, CDR3 protein, V gene, J gene, D gene, clone size. A D gene is named only where the DNA matches it firmly. For some rows the clone size is stated as once, few or many, or as a class when expanded; others skip it.

CDR3 DNA: TGCAGTGCTAGAGATCAGATAGGCGAGCAGTACTTC
CDR3 protein: CSARDQIGEQYF
V gene: TRBV20-1
J gene: TRBJ2-7
D gene: -
clone size: many

CDR3 DNA: TGCGCCAGCAGCCCCGGGACAGGGACACAAGAGACCCAGTACTTC
CDR3 protein: CASSPGTGTQETQYF
V gene: TRBV5-1
J gene: TRBJ2-5
D gene: TRBD1
clone size: many

CDR3 DNA: TGTGCCACCAGTGATCCAGGGGGCCTAGCAGATACGCAGTATTTT
CDR3 protein: CATSDPGGLADTQYF
V gene: TRBV24-1
J gene: TRBJ2-3
D gene: TRBD1
clone size: -

CDR3 DNA: TGTGCCTGGAGTGTACGGTTCACGGATCCTCAAGCTTTCTTT
CDR3 protein: CAWSVRFTDPQAFF
V gene: TRBV30
J gene: TRBJ1-1
D gene: -
clone size: few

CDR3 DNA: TGCGCCAGCAGCTTGACAGGGGGCGACGAGCAGTACTTC
CDR3 protein: CASSLTGGDEQYF
V gene: TRBV5-1
J gene: TRBJ2-7
D gene: TRBD1
clone size: few

CDR3 DNA: TGCAGTGCTAGGCGGAGGACCCGTTTATTGAATGAAAAACTGTTTTTT
CDR3 protein: CSARRRTRLLNEKLFF
V gene: TRBV20-1
J gene: TRBJ1-4
D gene: -
clone size: many

CDR3 DNA: TGTGCCAGCAGCCAAGATTGGTCGAAGGCGGGGGTTTACAATGAGCAGTTCTTC
CDR3 protein: CASSQDWSKAGVYNEQFF
V gene: TRBV3-1
J gene: TRBJ2-1
D gene: TRBD2
clone size: -

CDR3 DNA: TGTGCCAGCAGCGCAGGCGGGGGGCCCACTAGCACAGATACGCAGTATTTT
CDR3 protein: CASSAGGGPTSTDTQYF
V gene: TRBV9
J gene: TRBJ2-3
D gene: TRBD2
clone size: many

CDR3 DNA: TGTGCCAGCAGCGATATAGTGGCGCACGAGCAGTACTTC
CDR3 protein: CASSDIVAHEQYF
V gene: TRBV11-2
J gene: TRBJ2-7
D gene: -
clone size: few

CDR3 DNA: TGCGCCAGCAGCCGCACGGGTGCCTCGAACACCGGGGAGCTGTTTTTT
CDR3 protein: CASSRTGASNTGELFF
V gene: TRBV5-1
J gene: TRBJ2-2
D gene: -
clone size: many

CDR3 DNA: TGTGCCAGCAGCTTAGAGCGGGAGGGCGAGCAGTTCTTC
CDR3 protein: CASSLEREGEQFF
V gene: TRBV7-2
J gene: TRBJ2-1
D gene: TRBD2
clone size: few

CDR3 DNA: TGCAGTGCTGGACAATTGGGACGGCCTCAAGAGACCCAGTACTTC
CDR3 protein: CSAGQLGRPQETQYF
V gene: TRBV20-1
J gene: TRBJ2-5
D gene: -
clone size: many

CDR3 DNA: TGTGCCAGCAGCCTCCGTTTAGCGGGAGGCTTGCCAGATACGCAGTATTTT
CDR3 protein: CASSLRLAGGLPDTQYF
V gene: TRBV11-2
J gene: TRBJ2-3
D gene: TRBD2
clone size: many

CDR3 DNA: TGTGCCAGCAGCAGCCAGCCCCTTGAAGCTTTCTTT
CDR3 protein: CASSSQPLEAFF
V gene: TRBV3-1
J gene: TRBJ1-1
D gene: -
clone size: many

CDR3 DNA: TGCGCCAGCAGCCAAGATCGTAGTAGCGGGAGATTGGGGAATGAGCAGTTCTTC
CDR3 protein: CASSQDRSSGRLGNEQFF
V gene: TRBV4-3
J gene: TRBJ2-1
D gene: TRBD2
clone size: many

CDR3 DNA: TGCAGTGCCCCGTCCAGGGGGAACACTGAAGCTTTCTTT
CDR3 protein: CSAPSRGNTEAFF
V gene: TRBV20-1
J gene: TRBJ1-1
D gene: -
clone size: many

CDR3 DNA: TGCGCCAGCAGCGGGCGGGAAACCGGGGAGCTGTTTTTT
CDR3 protein: CASSGRETGELFF
V gene: TRBV5-1
J gene: TRBJ2-2
D gene: -
clone size: -

CDR3 DNA: TGTGCCACCAGTGACCCTACAGGGGCCGACAATCAGCCCCAGCATTTT
CDR3 protein: CATSDPTGADNQPQHF
V gene: TRBV24-1
J gene: TRBJ1-5
D gene: TRBD1
clone size: many

CDR3 DNA: TGTGCCAGCAGTTTTACTGTAGGACAGGAGAATTTT
CDR3 protein: CASSFTVGQENF
V gene: TRBV28
J gene: TRBJ2-3
D gene: TRBD1
clone size: many

CDR3 DNA: TGTGCCAGCAGCCACGGGACAGTCCCTAGGGCCACCCAAGAGACCCAGTACTTC
CDR3 protein: CASSHGTVPRATQETQYF
V gene: TRBV14
J gene: TRBJ2-5
D gene: TRBD1
clone size: once

CDR3 DNA: TGTGCCAGCAGTTTAACAGGGGCATACAATGAGCAGTTCTTC
CDR3 protein: CASSLTGAYNEQFF
V gene: TRBV12-3/TRBV12-4
J gene: TRBJ2-1
D gene: TRBD1
clone size: many

CDR3 DNA: TGCAGTGCGCCCGTAGGGCTTAATGAAAAACTGTTTTTT
CDR3 protein: CSAPVGLNEKLFF
V gene: TRBV20-1
J gene: TRBJ1-4
D gene: -
clone size: many